Shown below are 7 T cell receptor beta chains from a single sample sequenced in a study of blood T cell repertoires in COVID-19. TCRdb's table, derived via immunoSEQ multiplex PCR, lists solely in-frame clones and lacks some. The sample lists about 190,000 clones; around nine tenths were seen once. The sequenced material came from peripheral blood. The receptors shown here come from a man younger than 35 with active or convalescent COVID-19.

A remark on this clone: Other DNA sequences in the same sample also yield this CDR3. J is TRBJ2-1 and V is TRBV27; 9 positions agree with TRBD1. The CDR3 totals 14 residues. V shed 6 bases, J shed 7 bases, and the junction held 7 bases outside the gene matches. Germline V gene lookup returns CDR1 MNHEY and CDR2 SMNVEV (reference sequence). This CDR3 reads CASSLGQGGNEQFF. CDR3 DNA: TGTGCCAGCAGCCTGGGACAGGGTGGGAATGAGCAGTTCTTC.

This chain joins TRBV2 and TRBJ2-2; 7 bases are shared with TRBD1. CDR1 and CDR2 (germline): SNHLY, FYNNEI. The CDR3 covers 14 residues. The junction had 7 bases not matched to a gene; V was cut back by 6 bases and J by 6 bases. The CDR3 nucleotides read TGTGCCAGCAGCCCCGACAGGGATCCCGGGGAGCTGTTTTTT. Its protein product is CASSPDRDPGELFF.

V gene TRBV7-2 combines with J gene TRBJ2-5; TRBD2 is a possible D gene (5 bases). CDR1 is SGHTA, CDR2 FQGNSA, per germline. This CDR3 region has 14 residues. V lost 0 bases and J lost 5, with 10 bases in between. CDR3 coding DNA: TGTGCCAGCAGCTTAGCAGGGAGAAGGGAGACCCAGTACTTC. Protein: CASSLAGRRETQYF.

This rearrangement joins TRBV5-1 to TRBJ1-1; weak D call: TRBD1 (5 bases). CDR3 length equals 13 residues. The germline V and J ends were trimmed by 2 bases and 2 bases, with 7 bases remaining between them. Germline lookup yields CDR1 SGHRS and CDR2 YFSETQ. This CDR3 reads CASSFGGNTEAFF. CDR3 coding DNA: TGCGCCAGCAGCTTCGGGGGAAACACTGAAGCTTTCTTT.

V usage is TRBV4-3 and J usage is TRBJ1-1; 8 nucleotides match TRBD1. Looked up from germline, CDR1 is LGHNA and CDR2 is YSLEER. The CDR3 runs 13 residues. CDR3 coding DNA: TGCGCTACGAGCAGGGGGCTCGGCACTGAAGCTTTCTTT. Protein: CATSRGLGTEAFF.

To note about this clone: The same CDR3 also results from other DNA sequences found in this sample. The chain uses TRBV2 and TRBJ2-1; D gene unclear. The CDR3 has 15 amino acids. Germline V gene data show CDR1 as SNHLY and CDR2 as FYNNEI. The germline V and J ends were trimmed by 2 bases and 0 bases, with 8 bases remaining between them. The CDR3 sequence: CASSESVSSYNEQFF. The CDR3 nucleotides are TGTGCCAGCAGTGAATCGGTGAGCTCCTACAATGAGCAGTTCTTC.

The rearrangement links TRBV7-2 to TRBJ1-1, with D maybe TRBD1 (5 bases). Germline CDR1 and CDR2: SGHTA and FQGNSA. The CDR3 contains 14 residues. The V and J ends lost 5 bases and 1 base respectively, with 11 bases between them. CDR3 coding DNA: TGTGCCAGCAGCCTACAGGCTACGAACACTGAAGCTTTCTTT. Protein: CASSLQATNTEAFF.